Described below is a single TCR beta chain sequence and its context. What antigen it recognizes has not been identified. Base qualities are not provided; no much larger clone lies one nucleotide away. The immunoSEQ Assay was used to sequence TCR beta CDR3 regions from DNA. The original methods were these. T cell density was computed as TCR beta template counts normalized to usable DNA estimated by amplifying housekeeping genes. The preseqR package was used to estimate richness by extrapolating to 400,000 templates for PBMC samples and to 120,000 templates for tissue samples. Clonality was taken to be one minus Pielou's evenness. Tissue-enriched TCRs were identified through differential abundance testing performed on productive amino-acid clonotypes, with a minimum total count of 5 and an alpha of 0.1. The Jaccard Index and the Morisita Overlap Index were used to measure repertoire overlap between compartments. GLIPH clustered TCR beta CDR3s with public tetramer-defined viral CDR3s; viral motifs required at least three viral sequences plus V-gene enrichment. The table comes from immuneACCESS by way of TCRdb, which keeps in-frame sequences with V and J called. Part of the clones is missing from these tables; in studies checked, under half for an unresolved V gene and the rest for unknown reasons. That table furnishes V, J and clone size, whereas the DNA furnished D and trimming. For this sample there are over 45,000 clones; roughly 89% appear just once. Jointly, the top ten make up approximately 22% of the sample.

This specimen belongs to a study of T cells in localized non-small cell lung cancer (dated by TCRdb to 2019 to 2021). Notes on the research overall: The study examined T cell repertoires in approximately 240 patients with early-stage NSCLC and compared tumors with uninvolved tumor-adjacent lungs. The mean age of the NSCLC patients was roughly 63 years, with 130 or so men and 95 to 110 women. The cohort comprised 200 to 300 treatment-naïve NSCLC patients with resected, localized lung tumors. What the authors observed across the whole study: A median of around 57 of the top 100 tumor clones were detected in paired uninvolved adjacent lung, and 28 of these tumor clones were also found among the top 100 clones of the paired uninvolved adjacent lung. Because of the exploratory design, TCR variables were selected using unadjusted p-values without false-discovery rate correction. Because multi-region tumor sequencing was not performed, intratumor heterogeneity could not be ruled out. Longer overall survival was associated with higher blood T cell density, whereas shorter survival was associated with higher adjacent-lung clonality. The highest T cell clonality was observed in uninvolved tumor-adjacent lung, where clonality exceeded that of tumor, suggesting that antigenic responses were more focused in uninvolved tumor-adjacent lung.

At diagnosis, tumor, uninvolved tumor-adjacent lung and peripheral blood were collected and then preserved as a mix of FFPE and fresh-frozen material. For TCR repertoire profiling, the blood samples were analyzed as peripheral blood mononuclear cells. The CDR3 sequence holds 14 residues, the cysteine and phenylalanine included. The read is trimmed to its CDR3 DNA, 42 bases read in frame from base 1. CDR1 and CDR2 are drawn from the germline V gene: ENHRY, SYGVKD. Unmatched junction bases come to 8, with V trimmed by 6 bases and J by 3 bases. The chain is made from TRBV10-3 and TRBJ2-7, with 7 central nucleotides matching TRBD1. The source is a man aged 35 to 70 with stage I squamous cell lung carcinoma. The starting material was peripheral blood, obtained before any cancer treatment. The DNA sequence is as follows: TGTGCCATCAGGGGCGACAGGGATTACTACGAGCAGTACTTC. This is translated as CAIRGDRDYYEQYF.